This TCR beta chain was found in a study of cytomegalovirus exposure and HLA in healthy donors. The germline gives CDR1 SNHLY, CDR2 FYNNEI. V lost 6 bases and J lost 2; bases outside the gene matches: 5. The CDR3 covers 15 residues. Of note for this clone: The antigen is unknown.

General study findings and limits: The authors assumed roughly uniform sequencing depth across donors for presence/absence analyses. Some V segments, TRBV6-2 and TRBV6-3 among them, were indistinguishable and were therefore excluded. When a later analysis compared HLA-associated TCR beta chains with equally common others, the HLA-associated chains turned out to be more clonally expanded and to have lower generation probabilities.

The PCR had 60 Vbeta and 13 Jbeta primers. Libraries were prepared by immunoSEQ multiplex PCR; TCRdb keeps only in-frame clonotypes and omits some of them. The profile shows about 62,000 clones, less than 85% of them singletons. The specimen was PBMCs. The genes are TRBV2 and TRBJ2-5; 11 nucleotides line up with TRBD2. This clonotype was obtained from a woman aged 25-40 years in good health and CMV-seronegative. In DNA form, the CDR3 reads TGTGCCAGCAGGGCTAGCGGGAGGATACAAGAGACCCAGTACTTC. Translating it yields CASRASGRIQETQYF.